These 20 T cell receptor beta chains originate from one sample sequenced in a study of spatial heterogeneity in lung cancer. Time point noted: sample taken at primary tumor resection. In each case, whole RNA from tumor, nontumor lung or frozen PBMC was sequenced unsorted. Each CDR3 protein gets one entry after TCRdb re-called the 5' RACE reads with MiXCR. The sample lists 89,000 or so distinct CDR3 sequences, approximately 20% occurring once. Material: PBMCs, obtained at surgery. The receptors originated from a male donor with early-stage non-small cell lung cancer.

This clonotype appeared many times. The chain is built from TRBV4-3 and TRBJ2-1; D ambiguous. Germline V lookup: CDR1 LGHNA, CDR2 YSLEER. V was trimmed by 0 bases and J by 10 bases, leaving 16 bases between them. This CDR3 contains 15 residues. In DNA, the CDR3 is TGCGCCAGCAGCCAAGATCAAGGGTCTATTTTAGAGCAGTTCTTC. Protein sequence: CASSQDQGSILEQFF.

The chain uses TRBV24-1 and TRBJ2-3, with a tentative D call TRBD2 (5 bases). Looked up from germline, CDR1 is KGHDR and CDR2 is SFDVKD. CDR3 length equals 12 residues. Trimming pared 5 bases from V and 7 bases from J, leaving 9 bases between. The CDR3 region has the DNA TGTGCCACCAGTGGGAGCGGATATACGCAGTATTTT. It codes for CATSGSGYTQYF.

In this sample, this clonotype turned up a few times. This chain joins TRBV27 and TRBJ1-2, with D possibly being TRBD1 (6 bases). CDR3 length: 13 amino acids. Germline V CDR1 and CDR2: MNHEY, SMNVEV (reference sequence). V was shortened by 8 bases and J by 4 bases, with 14 bases between the two germline ends. This CDR3 is CASGETGVYGYTF. The CDR3 nucleotides are TGTGCCAGCGGCGAGACAGGCGTCTATGGCTACACCTTC.

The rearrangement joins TRBV9 to TRBJ2-7, with D perhaps TRBD1 (5 bases). CDR1 is SGDLS, CDR2 YYNGEE, per germline. The V gene lost 0 bases and the J gene lost 0 bases, with 7 bases spanning the gap. CDR3 size: 14 residues. The CDR3 DNA reads as TGTGCCAGCAGCGTAGGTGACAGCTCCTACGAGCAGTACTTC. It translates to CASSVGDSSYEQYF.

The CDR3 reads CASSLLWGWGQFF. CDR3 nucleotide sequence: TGTGCCAGCAGCTTACTTTGGGGCTGGGGGCAGTTCTTC. This chain uses TRBV7-2 with TRBJ2-1; possible D gene TRBD1, 5 bases. The CDR3 runs to 13 residues. Germline V gives CDR1 SGHTA, CDR2 FQGNSA. Trimming took off 2 bases at V and 12 bases at J, with 14 bases between the two ends.

This clonotype was counted between two and nine times. The genes are TRBV20-1 and TRBJ1-5; TRBD1 aligns across 7 bases. The V and J ends lost 5 bases and 4 bases, in that order; junction bases with no gene match: 5. This CDR3 is built from 13 residues. From germline, CDR1 is DFQATT and CDR2 SNEGSKA (reference sequence). The DNA for the CDR3 is TGCAGTGCTTCTGGACAGGCAAATCAGCCCCAGCATTTT. This translates into CSASGQANQPQHF.

This clonotype was found a few times. This chain links TRBV28 with TRBJ1-1, with TRBD1 as a possible D gene (5 bases). Trimming removed 4 bases at V and 7 bases at J, with 19 bases between. The CDR3 is 15 residues long. Germline CDR1 and CDR2: MDHEN and SYDVKM. The chain's CDR3 is CASSSPRGGRLEAFF. The CDR3 region has the DNA TGTGCCAGCAGTTCCCCGCGGGGCGGACGCCTTGAAGCTTTCTTT.

The genes are TRBV27 and TRBJ1-1, with a possible D match to TRBD1 (5 bases). The CDR3 loop spans 14 amino acids. Germline CDR1 is MNHEY and CDR2 is SMNVEV (reference sequence). Trimming shortened V by 6 bases and J by 4 bases, and 15 bases separated the two germline ends. The CDR3 nucleotides are TGTGCCAGCAGCTTCTCTGGGGGTATCACTGAAGCTTTCTTT. Amino acid sequence: CASSFSGGITEAFF.

This clonotype has just a few counts. The chain links TRBV20-1 to TRBJ1-2; 7 bases agree with TRBD1. Trimming at V came to 6 bases and at J to 3 bases, leaving 10 bases not matched to a gene. Germline lookup yields CDR1 DFQATT and CDR2 SNEGSKA (reference sequence). This CDR3 comprises 14 residues. In DNA, the CDR3 is TGCAGTGCCCCCGGACAGGCCGGGGACTATGGCTACACCTTC. Its protein is CSAPGQAGDYGYTF.

This chain links TRBV9 with TRBJ2-1, with 9 bases that match TRBD2. The CDR3 is 15 amino acids. J lost 6 bases, V lost 0 bases, and 4 bases had no gene match. Per germline, CDR1 SGDLS and CDR2 YYNGEE. CDR3 loop: CASSVAGRGGNEQFF. The CDR3 DNA is TGTGCCAGCAGCGTAGCTGGGCGGGGGGGCAATGAGCAGTTCTTC.

The chain carries TRBV10-2 and TRBJ2-3; D call uncertain. Trimming stripped 2 bases from V and 14 bases from J, with 11 bases between. This CDR3 spans 11 amino acids. Germline CDR1 reads WSHSY; CDR2 reads SAAADI. CDR3 sequence reads: CASSEELLRYF. The CDR3 nucleotides read TGCGCCAGCAGTGAGGAATTGTTGCGGTATTTT.

This clonotype appeared a few times. The rearrangement links TRBV5-8 to TRBJ1-2, with D unresolved. The CDR3 spans 12 residues. CDR1 SGHTS and CDR2 YDEGEE come from the germline V gene. V was pared by 1 base and J by 8 bases, with 9 bases between. Written as DNA, the CDR3 is TGTGCCAGCAGCTTGTATCGTTGGGGCTACACCTTC. Translation gives CASSLYRWGYTF.

This clonotype was counted between two and nine times. This chain links TRBV24-1 with TRBJ2-1; 8 bases map to TRBD1. The J segment lost 7 bases and the V segment lost 5 bases, leaving 6 bases of the junction unmatched. The CDR3 spans 14 residues. The germline gives CDR1 KGHDR, CDR2 SFDVKD. Written as DNA, the CDR3 is TGTGCCACCAGTGTTCAGGGGGCAAGTAATGAGCAGTTCTTC. Its translation is CATSVQGASNEQFF.

This clonotype was seen ten or more times. The rearrangement uses TRBV6-1 and TRBJ1-5; D is perhaps TRBD1 (5 bases). The CDR3 length is 12 residues. Looked up from germline, CDR1 is MNHNS and CDR2 is SASEGT. V was clipped by 10 bases and J by 4 bases, with 11 bases between them. CDR3 residues: CATEGTNQPQHF. The CDR3 bases are TGTGCCACCGAGGGGACGAATCAGCCCCAGCATTTT.

This clonotype appeared a few times. The J gene is TRBJ2-7, the V gene TRBV20-1; 12 bases agree with TRBD2. Trimming removed 3 bases from V and 2 bases from J; junction bases left unmatched: 5. CDR1 is DFQATT and CDR2 is SNEGSKA in the germline V gene (reference sequence). CDR3 length: 15 amino acids. The CDR3 sequence: CSARASGRDTYEQYF. DNA of the CDR3: TGCAGTGCTAGGGCTAGCGGGAGGGATACCTACGAGCAGTACTTC.

This rearrangement joins TRBV28 to TRBJ1-2; 12 nucleotides line up with TRBD1. V lost 3 bases and J lost 6; bases outside the gene matches: 8. The CDR3 length is 16 residues. From germline, CDR1 is MDHEN and CDR2 SYDVKM. This CDR3 is CASSFRDRGRHDGYTF. In DNA, the CDR3 is TGTGCCAGCAGTTTCCGGGACAGGGGGCGGCATGATGGCTACACCTTC.

This clonotype was observed many times. The chain is built from TRBV12-3 or TRBV12-4 and TRBJ2-3, with D perhaps matching TRBD2 (6 bases). The length of the CDR3 is 13 residues. V was cut by 7 bases and J by 3 bases, with 11 bases left in between. The CDR3 loop is CASTLAGTDTQYF. The DNA for the CDR3 is TGTGCCAGCACTTTGGCGGGGACAGATACGCAGTATTTT.

This clonotype has a handful of counts. V gene TRBV6-6 combines with J gene TRBJ2-3, with no clear D. From germline, CDR1 is MNHNY and CDR2 SVGAGI (reference sequence). This CDR3 region has 15 residues. Trimming cost V 5 bases and J 5 bases, with 17 bases left between them. The chain's CDR3 is CASSKTPDRKDTQYF. Written as DNA, the CDR3 is TGTGCCAGCAGTAAAACGCCTGACCGGAAAGATACGCAGTATTTT.

The chain joins TRBV3-1 to TRBJ1-1; D is uncertain. This CDR3 comprises 12 residues. V was shortened by 5 bases and J by 6 bases, with 10 bases between the two germline ends. Germline CDR1 and CDR2: LGHDT and YNNKEL (reference sequence). This CDR3 is CASSSRYAEAFF. The CDR3 nucleotides are TGTGCCAGCAGCAGTCGGTACGCTGAAGCTTTCTTT.

The chain recombines TRBV6-5 with TRBJ2-7, with D possibly being TRBD1 (7 bases). The CDR3 length is 14 residues. With 2 bases removed from V and 2 bases from J, the gap between germline ends came to 10 bases. Germline values: CDR1 MNHEY, CDR2 SVGAGI. The CDR3 DNA reads TGTGCCAGCAGTTACGGAGGGGGCCCCTACGAGCAGTACTTC. Its protein product is CASSYGGGPYEQYF.